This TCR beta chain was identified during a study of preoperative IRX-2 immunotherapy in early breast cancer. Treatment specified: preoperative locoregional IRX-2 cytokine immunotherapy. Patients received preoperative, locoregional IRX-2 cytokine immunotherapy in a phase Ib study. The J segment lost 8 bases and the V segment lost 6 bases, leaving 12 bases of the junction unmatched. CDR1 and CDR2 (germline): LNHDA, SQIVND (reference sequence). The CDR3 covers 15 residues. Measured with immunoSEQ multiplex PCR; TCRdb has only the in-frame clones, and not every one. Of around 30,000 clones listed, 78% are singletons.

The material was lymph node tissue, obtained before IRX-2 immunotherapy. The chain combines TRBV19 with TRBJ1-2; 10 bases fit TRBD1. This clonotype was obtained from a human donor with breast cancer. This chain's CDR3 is CASSLRGTGAGGYTF. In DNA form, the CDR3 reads TGTGCCAGTAGCCTCCGCGGGACAGGGGCGGGAGGCTACACCTTC.